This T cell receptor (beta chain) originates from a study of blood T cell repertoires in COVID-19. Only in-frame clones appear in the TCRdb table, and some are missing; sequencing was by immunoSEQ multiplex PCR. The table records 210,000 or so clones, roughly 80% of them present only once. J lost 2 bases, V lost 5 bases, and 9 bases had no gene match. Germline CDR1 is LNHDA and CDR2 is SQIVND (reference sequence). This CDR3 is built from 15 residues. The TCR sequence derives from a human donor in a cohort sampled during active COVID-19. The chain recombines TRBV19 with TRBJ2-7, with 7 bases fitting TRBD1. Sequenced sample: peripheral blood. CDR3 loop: CASSPPDRAPYEQYF. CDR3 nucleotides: TGTGCCAGTAGTCCCCCCGACAGGGCGCCCTACGAGCAGTACTTC.